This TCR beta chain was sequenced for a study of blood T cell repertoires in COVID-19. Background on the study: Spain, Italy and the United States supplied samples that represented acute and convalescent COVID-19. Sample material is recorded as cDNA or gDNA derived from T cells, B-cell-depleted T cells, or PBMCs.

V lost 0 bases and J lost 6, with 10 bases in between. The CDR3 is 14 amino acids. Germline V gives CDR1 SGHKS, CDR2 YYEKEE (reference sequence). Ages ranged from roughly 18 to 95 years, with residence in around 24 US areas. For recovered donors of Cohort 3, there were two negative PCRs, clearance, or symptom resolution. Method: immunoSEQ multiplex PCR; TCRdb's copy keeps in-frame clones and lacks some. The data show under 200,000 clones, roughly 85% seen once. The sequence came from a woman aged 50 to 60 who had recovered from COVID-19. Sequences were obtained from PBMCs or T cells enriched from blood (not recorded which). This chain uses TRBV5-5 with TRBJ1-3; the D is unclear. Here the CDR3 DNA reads TGTGCCAGCAGCTTGGGTACGGAGCTAAACACCATATATTTT. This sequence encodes CASSLGTELNTIYF.